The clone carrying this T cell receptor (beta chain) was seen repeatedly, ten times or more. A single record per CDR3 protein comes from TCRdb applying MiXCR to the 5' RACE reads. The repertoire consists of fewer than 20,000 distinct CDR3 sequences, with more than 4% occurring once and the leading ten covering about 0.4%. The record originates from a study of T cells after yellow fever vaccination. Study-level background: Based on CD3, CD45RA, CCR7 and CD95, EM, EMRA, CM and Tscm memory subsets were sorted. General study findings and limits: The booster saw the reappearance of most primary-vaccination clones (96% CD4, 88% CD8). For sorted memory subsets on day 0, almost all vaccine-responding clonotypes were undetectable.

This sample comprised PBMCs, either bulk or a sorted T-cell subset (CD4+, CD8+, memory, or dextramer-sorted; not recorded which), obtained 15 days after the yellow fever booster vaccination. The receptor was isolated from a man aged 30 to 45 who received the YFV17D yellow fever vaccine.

The CDR3 protein is CSANSVGLAGGPSNEQFF. CDR3 coding DNA: TGCAGTGCTAATAGTGTGGGACTAGCGGGAGGGCCTTCAAATGAGCAGTTCTTC. The rearrangement uses TRBV20-1 and TRBJ2-1; the match to TRBD2 covers 16 bases. The V and J ends lost 4 bases and 7 bases, in that order; junction bases with no gene match: 13. CDR1 and CDR2 from the germline V gene are DFQATT and SNEGSKA (reference sequence). The CDR3 is 18 residues long.